A single sample gave rise to the 14 T cell receptor beta chains below, sequenced in a study of blood T cell repertoires in COVID-19. The protocol was immunoSEQ multiplex PCR, while the TCRdb copy is restricted to in-frame clones and leaves out a portion. Of roughly 160,000 clones in the sample, approximately 90% are singletons; the top ten hold approximately 2%. The sequencing input was peripheral blood. The receptors derive from a man aged 50 to 59 who had recovered from COVID-19.

The chain carries TRBV24-1 and TRBJ2-3, with TRBD2 matching 12 bases. CDR3 length equals 17 residues. Germline assignment: CDR1 KGHDR and CDR2 SFDVKD. With 5 bases clipped from V and 5 bases from J, the junction kept 10 bases outside the gene matches. CDR3 residues: CATSGQTSGGLKDTQYF. The CDR3 nucleotides read TGTGCCACCAGTGGTCAAACTAGCGGGGGGTTAAAAGATACGCAGTATTTT.

This sequence joins TRBV12-5 and TRBJ2-7; no definite D call. V was trimmed by 4 bases and J by 1 base, leaving 8 bases between them. CDR3 length: 13 residues. Per germline, CDR1 LGHNT and CDR2 FRNRAP. Here the CDR3 DNA reads TGTGCTAGTGGTTCTGATCGGTCCTACGAGCAGTACTTC. Protein product: CASGSDRSYEQYF.

J is TRBJ2-1 and V is TRBV24-1; TRBD1 matches 9 bases. Germline assignment: CDR1 KGHDR and CDR2 SFDVKD. Trimming took 3 bases from V and 5 from J; bases not matched to a gene: 10. There are 17 residues in the CDR3. The CDR3 loop reads CATSDPPGQGSNNEQFF. The CDR3 DNA follows: TGTGCCACCAGTGATCCACCCGGACAGGGGTCCAACAATGAGCAGTTCTTC.

This sequence joins TRBV2 and TRBJ1-1, with unresolved D. The CDR3 is made up of 12 amino acids. Germline V lookup: CDR1 SNHLY, CDR2 FYNNEI. V was clipped by 6 bases and J by 4 bases, with 9 bases between them. The CDR3 nucleotides read TGTGCCAGCAGGAAGAGATTCACTGAAGCTTTCTTT. Translating gives CASRKRFTEAFF.

This chain links TRBV6-5 with TRBJ2-3, with a possible D match to TRBD1 (6 bases). With 6 bases removed from V and 4 bases from J, the gap between germline ends came to 14 bases. CDR1 is MNHEY, CDR2 SVGAGI, per germline. This CDR3 has 14 residues. The CDR3 nucleotides are TGTGCCAGCAGCTATACATGGGGGCCAGATACGCAGTATTTT. As protein: CASSYTWGPDTQYF.

V gene TRBV4-3 combines with J gene TRBJ2-3; D uncertain. The germline CDR1 and CDR2 sequences are LGHNA and YSLEER. This CDR3 comprises 15 residues. Between the trimmed V and J ends, which lost 0 bases and 1 base, there was a span of 8 bases. The CDR3 is CASSQDGLGTDTQYF. The CDR3 coding sequence is TGCGCCAGCAGCCAAGATGGCTTGGGCACAGATACGCAGTATTTT.

This CDR3 reads CASSVTDHQETQYF. In DNA form, the CDR3 reads TGTGCCAGCAGCGTCACAGATCACCAAGAGACCCAGTACTTC. This chain uses TRBV9 with TRBJ2-5, with D hard to call. The germline CDR1 and CDR2 sequences are SGDLS and YYNGEE. The CDR3 length is 14 residues. Trimming removed 2 bases at V and 0 bases at J, with 8 bases between.

The rearrangement links TRBV28 to TRBJ1-2; 8 bases agree with TRBD1. This CDR3 contains 14 residues. Germline V gene data show CDR1 as MDHEN and CDR2 as SYDVKM. V was pared by 5 bases and J by 8 bases, with 10 bases of the junction left unmatched. The CDR3 is CASSGTGASSGYTF. The CDR3 nucleotides read TGTGCCAGCAGTGGGACAGGAGCTAGTTCCGGCTACACCTTC.

The rearrangement joins TRBV28 to TRBJ1-5, with 7 nucleotides matching TRBD1. Germline V gene data show CDR1 as MDHEN and CDR2 as SYDVKM. The CDR3 loop spans 14 amino acids. J lost 5 bases, V lost 6 bases, and 7 bases had no gene match. The chain's CDR3 is CASRLDRTYQPQHF. CDR3 sequence (DNA): TGTGCCAGCAGATTGGACAGGACTTATCAGCCCCAGCATTTT.

The chain has TRBV28 and TRBJ1-2; D remains ambiguous. CDR3 size: 13 residues. From germline, CDR1 is MDHEN and CDR2 SYDVKM. The ends were cut back, 5 bases at V and 4 bases at J, with 11 bases in the middle. The CDR3 DNA reads TGTGCCAGCAGTGCCGCAGGTAGCTATGGCTACACCTTC. Translating gives CASSAAGSYGYTF.

In DNA form, the CDR3 reads TGTGCCAGCAAGGGGGAGCGCTCCTACAATGAGCAGTTCTTC. This codes for CASKGERSYNEQFF. The chain links TRBV19 to TRBJ2-1; D may be TRBD1 (6 bases). The ends were cut back, 9 bases at V and 0 bases at J, with 12 bases in the middle. The CDR3 loop spans 14 amino acids. CDR1 and CDR2 (germline): LNHDA, SQIVND (reference sequence).

The chain combines TRBV28 with TRBJ2-6; D is possibly TRBD1 (6 bases). The CDR3 runs 18 residues. Germline values: CDR1 MDHEN, CDR2 SYDVKM. Trimming removed 2 bases from V and 0 bases from J, with 14 bases in between. The CDR3 here is CASSLRQGRLSGANVLTF. The CDR3 DNA sequence: TGTGCCAGCAGTTTACGTCAGGGGCGACTCTCTGGGGCCAACGTCCTGACTTTC.

This clone was observed once. The chain carries TRBV5-1 and TRBJ2-5, with 12 bases lining up with TRBD1. In germline, CDR1 is SGHRS, CDR2 YFSETQ. Trimming took 4 bases from V and 5 from J; bases not matched to a gene: 15. CDR3 size: 18 residues. The chain's CDR3 is CASSRIKPGQGAGETQYF. CDR3 DNA: TGCGCCAGCAGCCGAATTAAACCGGGACAGGGGGCCGGGGAGACCCAGTACTTC.

The chain is built from TRBV2 and TRBJ1-2; TRBD1 matches at 8 bases. CDR3 length: 14 residues. Germline loops: CDR1 SNHLY, CDR2 FYNNEI. The junction had 7 bases not matched to a gene; V was cut back by 6 bases and J by 4 bases. CDR3 protein: CASSPGQASYGYTF. CDR3 bases: TGTGCCAGCAGCCCGGGACAGGCCTCCTATGGCTACACCTTC.